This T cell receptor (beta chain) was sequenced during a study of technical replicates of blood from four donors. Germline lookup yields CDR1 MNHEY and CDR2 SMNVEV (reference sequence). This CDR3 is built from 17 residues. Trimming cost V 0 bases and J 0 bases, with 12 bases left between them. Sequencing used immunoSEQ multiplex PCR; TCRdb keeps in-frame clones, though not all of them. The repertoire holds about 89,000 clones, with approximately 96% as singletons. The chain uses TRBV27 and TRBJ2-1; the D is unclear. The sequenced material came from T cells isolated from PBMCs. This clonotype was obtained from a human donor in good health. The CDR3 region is CASSLSPALFSYNEQFF. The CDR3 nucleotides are TGTGCCAGCAGTTTATCTCCAGCGTTGTTCTCCTACAATGAGCAGTTCTTC.